The clone carrying this TCR delta chain was recorded a few times. What it recognizes is unknown. The CDR3 spans 20 residues. Per germline, CDR1 TSWWSYY and CDR2 QGS. TCRdb re-called the multiplex PCR reads with CATT. The sample yields approximately 93,000 delta-chain clones, 0.85% to 1% seen once. Gammadelta T cells were flow-sorted from PBMC into Vgamma9/Vdelta2+ and Vdelta2-negative populations for bulk analysis. The sample originates from a study of γδ T cells in repeated Plasmodium falciparum infection. Study-level background: The natural-infection arm compared Malian children under seasonal malaria with matched Australian children. Donors had four controlled P. falciparum NF54 infections over roughly 610 days. Regarding the study as a whole: Repeated controlled infections reportedly drove waves of new clonotype selection in Vdelta2-negative, mostly Vdelta1+, gammadelta repertoires.

No J gene was called, and the V gene is TRDV1; TRDD3, the D gene given by the table, was not confirmed from the DNA. Sequencing was done on a sample of gamma-delta T cells from blood. This receptor was identified in a pool of human donors (malaria-infected and uninfected, not separated). The CDR3 DNA reads as TGTGCTCTTGGGGGACCATGTCAGGAGGGGGATATAGAATCGCCCGATAAACTCACCTTT. This gives the protein CALGGPCQEGDIESPDKLTF.